Listed below are T cell receptor beta chains from one sample, sequenced in a study of blood T cells in healthy people across ages. MiXCR, applied by TCRdb to the 5' RACE reads, yields one record per CDR3 protein. The sample contains hundreds of thousands of distinct CDR3 sequences, 40% to 50% of which appear only once. Sequencing was done on a sample of blood. The receptors come from a man in his sixties in good health. Each CDR3 is given with its conserved first and last residue. The D gene is left open where the match is weak. Size is stated for part of the rows, as once, few or many counts, or as a class when the clone is expanded.

j_call: TRBJ2-7; clone_size: many; v_call: TRBV7-2; d_call: TRBD2; cdr3_aa: CASSISGTTYEQYF; cdr3_nt: TGTGCCAGCAGCATTAGCGGGACAACCTACGAGCAGTACTTC
j_call: TRBJ2-5; clone_size: few; v_call: TRBV6-5; d_call: .; cdr3_aa: CASSPDYARTQYF; cdr3_nt: TGTGCCAGCAGCCCGGACTACGCGCGGACCCAGTACTTC
j_call: TRBJ2-5; clone_size: .; v_call: TRBV28; d_call: TRBD2; cdr3_aa: CASRPSGGFYEQYF; cdr3_nt: TGTGCCAGCAGGCCTAGCGGGGGGTTTTATGAGCAGTACTTC
j_call: TRBJ1-3; clone_size: .; v_call: TRBV3-1; d_call: TRBD1; cdr3_aa: CASSQRRTGVGNTIYF; cdr3_nt: TGTGCCAGCAGCCAACGACGGACAGGGGTTGGAAACACCATATATTTT
j_call: TRBJ2-1; clone_size: few; v_call: TRBV7-3; d_call: .; cdr3_aa: CASSLLAYNEQFF; cdr3_nt: TGTGCCAGCAGCTTATTAGCCTACAATGAGCAGTTCTTC
j_call: TRBJ1-6; clone_size: .; v_call: TRBV19; d_call: .; cdr3_aa: CASSPGPLHHNSPLHF; cdr3_nt: TGTGCCAGTAGCCCTGGGCCCTTGCACCATAATTCACCCCTCCACTTT
j_call: TRBJ2-6; clone_size: few; v_call: TRBV2; d_call: .; cdr3_aa: CASSDMEARSGANVLTF; cdr3_nt: TGTGCCAGCAGTGATATGGAAGCGCGCTCTGGGGCCAACGTCCTGACTTTC
j_call: TRBJ2-5; clone_size: few; v_call: TRBV28; d_call: TRBD1; cdr3_aa: CASRRTGAETQYF; cdr3_nt: TGTGCCAGCAGACGGACAGGGGCAGAGACCCAGTACTTC
j_call: TRBJ1-6; clone_size: .; v_call: TRBV5-1; d_call: TRBD1; cdr3_aa: CASSPRDRVNSPLHF; cdr3_nt: TGCGCCAGCAGCCCCCGGGACAGGGTTAATTCACCCCTCCACTTT
j_call: TRBJ2-7; clone_size: few; v_call: TRBV7-2; d_call: TRBD2; cdr3_aa: CASSPGLAGGQYEQYF; cdr3_nt: TGTGCCAGCAGCCCAGGACTAGCGGGGGGGCAATACGAGCAGTACTTC
j_call: TRBJ2-7; clone_size: .; v_call: TRBV24-1; d_call: .; cdr3_aa: CATSDLATPYEQYF; cdr3_nt: TGTGCCACCAGTGATTTGGCGACACCATACGAGCAGTACTTC
j_call: TRBJ1-5; clone_size: .; v_call: TRBV3-1; d_call: .; cdr3_aa: CASSHGLPNQPQHF; cdr3_nt: TGTGCCAGCAGCCACGGACTACCCAATCAGCCCCAGCATTTT
j_call: TRBJ1-1; clone_size: .; v_call: TRBV6-5; d_call: .; cdr3_aa: CASSYQGFGTGAFF; cdr3_nt: TGTGCCAGCAGTTATCAGGGATTCGGCACTGGAGCTTTCTTT
j_call: TRBJ2-5; clone_size: .; v_call: TRBV29-1; d_call: .; cdr3_aa: CSVVLLYGQYF; cdr3_nt: TGCAGCGTTGTTTTACTCTACGGGCAGTACTTC
j_call: TRBJ2-7; clone_size: .; v_call: TRBV7-9; d_call: TRBD2; cdr3_aa: CASSSGLAGRPYEQYF; cdr3_nt: TGTGCCAGCAGCTCCGGACTAGCGGGGAGGCCCTACGAGCAGTACTTC
j_call: TRBJ1-1; clone_size: once; v_call: TRBV6-2/TRBV6-3; d_call: .; cdr3_aa: CASRALGVTEAFF; cdr3_nt: TGTGCCAGCAGGGCTCTGGGAGTCACTGAAGCTTTCTTT
j_call: TRBJ1-2; clone_size: .; v_call: TRBV3-1; d_call: .; cdr3_aa: CASSRNRAPNYGYTF; cdr3_nt: TGTGCCAGCAGCCGGAACAGGGCCCCCAACTATGGCTACACCTTC
j_call: TRBJ2-1; clone_size: .; v_call: TRBV20-1; d_call: TRBD2; cdr3_aa: CSAIAGATSYNEQFF; cdr3_nt: TGCAGTGCTATAGCGGGGGCCACCTCCTACAATGAGCAGTTCTTC
j_call: TRBJ1-5; clone_size: .; v_call: TRBV27; d_call: TRBD1; cdr3_aa: CASSGGGGSQPQHF; cdr3_nt: TGTGCCAGCAGTGGGGGAGGGGGCAGTCAGCCCCAGCATTTT
j_call: TRBJ1-6; clone_size: .; v_call: TRBV20-1; d_call: TRBD1; cdr3_aa: CSALHRGTNSPLHF; cdr3_nt: TGCAGTGCTCTCCACAGGGGAACGAATTCACCCCTCCACTTT
j_call: TRBJ1-5; clone_size: once; v_call: TRBV7-8; d_call: .; cdr3_aa: CASSSEGCSNQPQHF; cdr3_nt: TGTGCCAGCAGCAGTGAGGGCTGTAGCAATCAGCCCCAGCATTTT
j_call: TRBJ2-1; clone_size: .; v_call: TRBV6-2/TRBV6-3; d_call: TRBD2; cdr3_aa: CASSDRVAGGFRQFF; cdr3_nt: TGTGCCAGCAGTGACAGGGTAGCGGGGGGCTTCCGGCAGTTCTTC
j_call: TRBJ2-3; clone_size: .; v_call: TRBV29-1; d_call: .; cdr3_aa: CSVVGRGTDTQYF; cdr3_nt: TGCAGCGTTGTGGGCAGGGGCACAGATACGCAGTATTTT
j_call: TRBJ1-6; clone_size: few; v_call: TRBV4-1; d_call: TRBD1; cdr3_aa: CASSQTKQGALYNSPLHF; cdr3_nt: TGCGCCAGCAGCCAGACGAAACAGGGGGCGTTATATAATTCACCCCTCCACTTT
j_call: TRBJ1-2; clone_size: .; v_call: TRBV12-3/TRBV12-4; d_call: .; cdr3_aa: CASSLASRSYGYTF; cdr3_nt: TGTGCCAGCAGTTTAGCGTCAAGGAGCTATGGCTACACCTTC
j_call: TRBJ2-3; clone_size: .; v_call: TRBV24-1; d_call: .; cdr3_aa: CATSRTDTQYF; cdr3_nt: TGTGCCACCAGCCGTACAGATACGCAGTATTTT
j_call: TRBJ2-7; clone_size: .; v_call: TRBV7-9; d_call: TRBD2; cdr3_aa: CASSLGGTSDDEQYF; cdr3_nt: TGTGCCAGCAGCTTAGGCGGGACTAGCGACGACGAGCAGTACTTC
j_call: TRBJ2-3; clone_size: .; v_call: TRBV6-5; d_call: .; cdr3_aa: CASSYSRTPTTDTQYF; cdr3_nt: TGTGCCAGCAGTTACTCGAGGACCCCAACCACAGATACGCAGTATTTT
j_call: TRBJ2-1; clone_size: .; v_call: TRBV28; d_call: TRBD2; cdr3_aa: CASSTHPGGGSYNEQFF; cdr3_nt: TGTGCCAGCAGCACCCACCCGGGGGGAGGCTCCTACAATGAGCAGTTCTTC
j_call: TRBJ2-7; clone_size: .; v_call: TRBV4-3; d_call: TRBD2; cdr3_aa: CASSQGLNEQYF; cdr3_nt: TGCGCCAGCAGCCAGGGACTAAACGAGCAGTACTTC
j_call: TRBJ2-1; clone_size: .; v_call: TRBV7-2; d_call: TRBD2; cdr3_aa: CASSIQGLAGGHEQFF; cdr3_nt: TGTGCCAGCAGCATACAGGGACTAGCGGGGGGGCATGAGCAGTTCTTC
j_call: TRBJ2-5; clone_size: .; v_call: TRBV3-1; d_call: .; cdr3_aa: CASSQVGRRLQETQYF; cdr3_nt: TGTGCCAGCAGTCAAGTGGGCAGGAGACTCCAAGAGACCCAGTACTTC
j_call: TRBJ2-5; clone_size: .; v_call: TRBV7-9; d_call: .; cdr3_aa: CASSLAGGPQTQYF; cdr3_nt: TGTGCCAGCAGCTTAGCGGGGGGGCCGCAGACCCAGTACTTC
j_call: TRBJ1-5; clone_size: .; v_call: TRBV7-9; d_call: .; cdr3_aa: CASSLGHQPQHF; cdr3_nt: TGTGCCAGCAGCTTAGGCCACCAGCCCCAGCATTTT
j_call: TRBJ2-3; clone_size: .; v_call: TRBV2; d_call: .; cdr3_aa: CASSEYVMTDTQYF; cdr3_nt: TGTGCCAGCAGTGAATATGTCATGACAGATACGCAGTATTTT
j_call: TRBJ1-1; clone_size: .; v_call: TRBV20-1; d_call: .; cdr3_aa: CSARARYTEAFF; cdr3_nt: TGCAGTGCTAGAGCTCGGTACACTGAAGCTTTCTTT
j_call: TRBJ2-3; clone_size: .; v_call: TRBV29-1; d_call: TRBD2; cdr3_aa: CSVEDRGRAPDTQYF; cdr3_nt: TGCAGCGTTGAAGATCGCGGGAGGGCCCCAGATACGCAGTATTTT
j_call: TRBJ1-4; clone_size: .; v_call: TRBV7-9; d_call: TRBD1; cdr3_aa: CASSSGDRNNEKLFF; cdr3_nt: TGTGCCAGCAGCTCAGGGGACAGAAATAATGAAAAACTGTTTTTT
j_call: TRBJ2-1; clone_size: .; v_call: TRBV7-3; d_call: .; cdr3_aa: CASSLTRGRPSDLISSYNEQFF; cdr3_nt: TGTGCCAGCAGCTTAACGCGTGGTCGGCCTAGCGACTTGATAAGCTCCTACAATGAGCAGTTCTTC
j_call: TRBJ2-7; clone_size: .; v_call: TRBV7-3; d_call: .; cdr3_aa: CASSLLGGMQYF; cdr3_nt: TGTGCCAGCAGCTTACTCGGTGGCATGCAGTACTTC
j_call: TRBJ1-6; clone_size: .; v_call: TRBV20-1; d_call: TRBD1; cdr3_aa: CSARVGQDGSPLHF; cdr3_nt: TGCAGTGCTAGAGTGGGACAGGATGGTTCACCCCTCCACTTT
j_call: TRBJ2-7; clone_size: .; v_call: TRBV2; d_call: .; cdr3_aa: CASSSGKSHGEQYF; cdr3_nt: TGTGCCAGCAGTTCAGGGAAATCTCACGGCGAGCAGTACTTC
j_call: TRBJ1-1; clone_size: few; v_call: TRBV5-1; d_call: .; cdr3_aa: CASAGKVDTEAFF; cdr3_nt: TGCGCCAGCGCCGGGAAGGTTGACACTGAAGCTTTCTTT
j_call: TRBJ1-1; clone_size: once; v_call: TRBV6-2/TRBV6-3; d_call: TRBD1; cdr3_aa: CASSYSNRGRGNTEAFF; cdr3_nt: TGTGCCAGCAGTTACTCGAACAGGGGACGTGGGAACACTGAAGCTTTCTTT
j_call: TRBJ1-1; clone_size: .; v_call: TRBV5-5; d_call: .; cdr3_aa: CASSLAYIVNTEAFF; cdr3_nt: TGTGCCAGCAGCTTGGCCTATATCGTGAACACTGAAGCTTTCTTT
j_call: TRBJ2-1; clone_size: few; v_call: TRBV10-3; d_call: .; cdr3_aa: CAISDVRPSSYNEQFF; cdr3_nt: TGTGCCATCAGTGATGTAAGGCCGAGCTCCTACAATGAGCAGTTCTTC
j_call: TRBJ2-5; clone_size: .; v_call: TRBV27; d_call: .; cdr3_aa: CASSFTIEDQETQYF; cdr3_nt: TGTGCCAGCAGCTTTACAATCGAGGACCAAGAGACCCAGTACTTC
j_call: TRBJ1-5; clone_size: .; v_call: TRBV20-1; d_call: TRBD1; cdr3_aa: CSARTGGARIGDQPQHF; cdr3_nt: TGCAGTGCTAGGACAGGGGGCGCCAGGATTGGCGATCAGCCCCAGCATTTT